Following are 21 T cell receptor beta chains from one sample sequenced in a study of T cell changes during pregnancy in multiple sclerosis. The table came from immunoSEQ multiplex PCR; TCRdb's copy has only in-frame clones and leaves some out. The sample shows some 77,000 clones, around 93% of them seen only once. Sequenced material: peripheral blood, taken after pregnancy. The origin of the receptors is a female donor in good health, enrolled as a control in a pregnancy study.

The chain is built from TRBV4-2 and TRBJ2-6; no firm D call. The CDR3 has 17 amino acids. The germline CDR1 and CDR2 sequences are LGHNA and YNFKEQ. V was cut by 6 bases and J by 0 bases, with 15 bases left in between. CDR3 DNA: TGTGCCAGCAGTTACGAAACGGGTTACTCTGGGGCCAACGTCCTGACTTTC. Translating gives CASSYETGYSGANVLTF.

CDR3 sequence: CASSVGLGEQYF. The CDR3 DNA reads TGTGCCAGCAGCGTAGGACTGGGCGAGCAGTACTTC. The chain recombines TRBV9 with TRBJ2-7; D not certain. The germline CDR1 and CDR2 sequences are SGDLS and YYNGEE. The CDR3 consists of 12 residues. The V end lost 0 bases, the J end lost 6 bases, and 7 bases lay between the germline ends. Supplemented by reference TRBV9 and TRBJ2-7, the full variable domain reads DSGVTQTPKHLITATGQRVTLRCSPRSGDLSVYWYQQSLDQGLQFLIQYYNGEERAKGNILERFSAQQFPDLHSELNLSSLELGDSALYFCASSVGLGEQYFGPGTRLTVT.

The CDR3 loop reads CASSYSGGAAKNIQYF. The CDR3 nucleotides are TGTGCCAGCAGCTACAGCGGGGGGGCCGCCAAAAACATTCAGTACTTC. This rearrangement joins TRBV9 to TRBJ2-4; 10 bases agree with TRBD2. Unmatched junction bases numbered 5, after V lost 4 bases and J lost 1 base. This CDR3 has 16 residues. CDR1 and CDR2 (germline): SGDLS, YYNGEE.

This clone was seen just once. V usage is TRBV28 and J usage is TRBJ2-1, with D tentatively TRBD1 (7 bases). Germline V gene sequence: CDR1 MDHEN, CDR2 SYDVKM. The CDR3 consists of 13 residues. V shed 5 bases and J shed 13 bases, with 18 bases lying between them. CDR3 in amino acids: CASSAGGPPIQFF. CDR3 nucleotides: TGTGCCAGCAGTGCAGGGGGGCCCCCGATACAGTTCTTC.

The rearrangement links TRBV7-9 to TRBJ2-3; 8 bases align to TRBD2. Looked up from germline, CDR1 is SEHNR and CDR2 is FQNEAQ (reference sequence). This CDR3 is 15 amino acids long. The V gene end was trimmed by 7 bases and the J gene end by 6 bases; junction bases not matched to a gene: 12. CDR3 in DNA: TGTGCCAGCAACGGGGCCCCGGGACTAGGGGATACGCAGTATTTT. Protein sequence: CASNGAPGLGDTQYF.

A word on this clone: Relative to the germline gene, one junction end is altered; a read error may explain this. As DNA, the CDR3 is TGTGCTAGCAGCTTACTTAGCGGGGACCTAATCAATGAGCAGTTCTTC. Its translation is CASSLLSGDLINEQFF. The V and J genes are TRBV7-7 and TRBJ2-1; TRBD2 aligns across 8 bases. The germline V gene has CDR1 SSHAT and CDR2 FNYEAQ (reference sequence). The CDR3 consists of 16 residues.

The V call is TRBV15, the J call TRBJ2-1, with 7 bases fitting TRBD1. The CDR3 consists of 13 residues. V trimming: 1 base; J trimming: 8 bases; junction bases outside the gene matches: 2. Germline V gene data show CDR1 as LNHNV and CDR2 as YYDKDF (reference sequence). Written as DNA, the CDR3 is TGTGCCACCAGCAGAGTTCAGGGGGATGAGCAGTTCTTC. Its translation is CATSRVQGDEQFF.

This clone has only one observation. This rearrangement joins TRBV7-9 to TRBJ1-4; TRBD1 aligns across 7 bases. Germline CDR1 SEHNR, CDR2 FQNEAQ (reference sequence). The J segment lost 2 bases and the V segment lost 5 bases, leaving 8 bases of the junction unmatched. This CDR3 is 16 amino acids long. The CDR3 DNA reads TGTGCCAGCAGCCCGCAGGGGGTATGGACTAATGAAAAACTGTTTTTT. This translates into CASSPQGVWTNEKLFF.

This clone was observed once. This chain links TRBV27 with TRBJ1-2, with D maybe TRBD1 (6 bases). The CDR3 spans 13 residues. Trimming left V 9 bases short and J 8 bases short, with 19 bases between. Germline CDR1 is MNHEY and CDR2 is SMNVEV (reference sequence). CDR3 in amino acids: CARVDRGGFGYTF. CDR3 nucleotides: TGTGCCAGGGTGGACCGGGGGGGCTTCGGCTACACCTTC.

The rearrangement joins TRBV21-1 to TRBJ1-2; the table's D gene call, TRBD1, was not cross checked with the DNA. TRBV21-1 is listed as a pseudogene. The CDR3 is 15 amino acids. This CDR3 reads CASSKAEGAADGYTF. For the CDR3, the DNA is TGTGCCAGCAGCAAAGCAGAGGGGGCGGCCGATGGCTACACCTTC.

The gene calls are TRBV19 and TRBJ2-5; maybe TRBD1 (7 bases). The CDR3 is 16 residues long. Germline V gene sequence: CDR1 LNHDA, CDR2 SQIVND (reference sequence). V was trimmed by 2 bases and J by 3 bases, leaving 16 bases between them. CDR3 DNA sequence: TGTGCCAGTAGTATACGGAGGGGGCGTTCTGAAGAGACCCAGTACTTC. This encodes CASSIRRGRSEETQYF.

This chain uses TRBV19 with TRBJ1-2; maybe TRBD1 (6 bases). The CDR3 covers 14 residues. V lost 10 bases, J lost 9 bases, and 24 bases lay in between. Germline V CDR1 and CDR2: LNHDA, SQIVND (reference sequence). CDR3: CANRGVGGPGSYTF. DNA of the CDR3: TGTGCCAATAGGGGCGTCGGGGGGCCTGGGAGCTACACCTTC. Full variable domain (outside the CDR3, taken from reference TRBV19 and TRBJ1-2): DGGITQSPKYLFRKEGQNVTLSCEQNLNHDAMYWYRQDPGQGLRLIYYSQIVNDFQKGDIAEGYSVSREKKESFPLTVTSAQKNPTAFYLCANRGVGGPGSYTFGSGTRLTVV.

The CDR3: CASRPLRGSNTEAFF. The CDR3 coding sequence is TGTGCCAGCAGACCCCTGCGGGGATCGAACACTGAAGCTTTCTTT. The rearrangement links TRBV11-2 to TRBJ1-1; D is ambiguous. This CDR3 spans 15 amino acids. The V and J ends lost 6 bases and 1 base respectively, with 15 bases between them. Germline V CDR1 and CDR2: SGHAT, FQNNGV. Using reference TRBV11-2 and TRBJ1-1 for the parts outside the CDR3, the full variable domain is EAGVAQSPRYKIIEKRQSVAFWCNPISGHATLYWYQQILGQGPKLLIQFQNNGVVDDSQLPKDRFSAERLKGVDSTLKIQPAKLEDSAVYLCASRPLRGSNTEAFFGQGTRLTVV.

This clone was detected only once. The chain combines TRBV5-4 with TRBJ2-1, with TRBD2 identical over 10 bases. The CDR3 runs to 15 residues. V lost 3 bases and J lost 6; bases outside the gene matches: 6. The germline V gene encodes CDR1 SGHNT and CDR2 YYREEE (reference sequence). The CDR3 bases are TGTGCCAGCAGCTCGCGGGGACTAGCGTTCAATGAGCAGTTCTTC. It specifies CASSSRGLAFNEQFF.

This chain connects TRBV7-8 to TRBJ2-1; 7 nucleotides agree with TRBD1. Trimming removed 5 bases from V and 2 bases from J; junction bases left unmatched: 6. There are 15 residues in the CDR3. Germline V gene lookup returns CDR1 SGHVS and CDR2 FQNEAQ. Here the CDR3 reads CASSLPGTAYNEQFF. In DNA, the CDR3 is TGTGCCAGCAGCCTCCCCGGGACAGCCTACAATGAGCAGTTCTTC.

The V gene is TRBV19, the J gene TRBJ2-7, with D possibly being TRBD2 (5 bases). Germline assignment: CDR1 LNHDA and CDR2 SQIVND (reference sequence). The CDR3 is 12 residues long. Deletions cut 6 bases from V and 7 bases from J, with 13 bases between. The CDR3 is CASSLSQREQYF. CDR3 nucleotide sequence: TGTGCCAGTAGCCTAAGCCAGCGGGAGCAGTACTTC.

The chain is built from TRBV19 and TRBJ2-5; 9 bases agree with TRBD2. Trimming took 5 bases from V and 5 from J; bases not matched to a gene: 6. CDR3 length: 14 residues. The germline V gene has CDR1 LNHDA and CDR2 SQIVND (reference sequence). CDR3 DNA sequence: TGTGCCAGTAGTTCGCTAGCGGGGCGGGAGACCCAGTACTTC. It is translated as CASSSLAGRETQYF.

The CDR3 is CASRLALGEQFF. The DNA for the CDR3 is TGTGCCAGCAGACTAGCCCTTGGTGAGCAGTTCTTC. V usage is TRBV6-5 and J usage is TRBJ2-1, with D tentatively TRBD2 (6 bases). The CDR3 is made up of 12 amino acids. V was cut by 6 bases and J by 9 bases, with 12 bases left in between. The germline CDR1 and CDR2 sequences are MNHEY and SVGAGI.

The rearrangement uses TRBV7-3 and TRBJ2-2, with 7 bases matching TRBD1. Germline CDR1 reads SGHTA; CDR2 reads FQGTGA. V shed 5 bases, J shed 6 bases, and the junction held 3 bases outside the gene matches. This CDR3 comprises 13 residues. The CDR3 DNA follows: TGTGCCAGCAGCAAGACAGGGTCCGGGGAGCTGTTTTTT. Translated, it gives CASSKTGSGELFF.

The genes are TRBV4-3 and TRBJ2-4, with 8 bases that match TRBD2. CDR3 length: 17 amino acids. V shed 2 bases and J 3 bases; nucleotides not matched to a gene: 9. Germline V gene lookup returns CDR1 LGHNA and CDR2 YSLEER. The CDR3 here is CASSQTAGVEVKNIQYF. In DNA, the CDR3 is TGCGCCAGCAGCCAAACAGCGGGAGTGGAGGTCAAAAACATTCAGTACTTC.

The J gene is TRBJ2-3, the V gene TRBV7-3; unclear D gene. This CDR3 has 14 residues. CDR1 is SGHTA and CDR2 is FQGTGA in the germline V gene. V was trimmed by 2 bases and J by 3 bases, leaving 9 bases between them. This chain's CDR3 is CASSLSGLTDTQYF. As DNA, the CDR3 is TGTGCCAGCAGCTTATCCGGTCTGACAGATACGCAGTATTTT.